This T cell receptor (beta chain) was retrieved from a study of shared clonotypes between healthy human individuals. Profiled with immunoSEQ multiplex PCR; TCRdb holds only in-frame clones, not every one. The data contain about 680,000 clones, more than 70% of them singletons. The CDR3 runs 15 residues. V dropped 4 bases and J dropped 0 bases, with 10 bases sitting between them. The germline gives CDR1 SGHNT, CDR2 YENEEA. The sample comprised memory CD4+ T cells sorted from blood. Stated subset: CD45RA-negative fraction. This chain connects TRBV11-3 to TRBJ2-1, with D unclear. The origin of this receptor is a young woman in good health. CDR3 nucleotides: TGTGCCAGCAGCTATTCACACCCCTCCTACAATGAGCAGTTCTTC. Encoded protein: CASSYSHPSYNEQFF.